A single sample is the source of the 21 T cell receptor beta chains below, sequenced in a study of T-cell memory formation after mild COVID-19. One entry per CDR3 protein, called by TCRdb with MiXCR from the 5' RACE reads. Of hundreds of thousands of distinct CDR3 sequences in the sample, less than 9.5% are singletons; the top ten hold around a fifth. Sequenced sample: PBMCs or a T cell subset sorted from them (not recorded which). These receptors were obtained from a man between 18 and 35 years old who had mild COVID-19 (a few samples of this study predate the infection). Cell type and time point are not known.

The chain has TRBV6-1 and TRBJ1-2; D possibly corresponds to TRBD1 (5 bases). Germline V gives CDR1 MNHNS, CDR2 SASEGT. The CDR3 spans 11 residues. V was shortened by 7 bases and J by 7 bases, with 10 bases between the two germline ends. The CDR3 nucleotides read TGTGCCAGCATAGAGGGGATTGGCTACACCTTC. This encodes CASIEGIGYTF.

This clonotype was seen only a few times. The rearrangement links TRBV5-1 to TRBJ1-1; 8 positions match TRBD1. V was pared by 0 bases and J by 1 base, with 2 bases of the junction left unmatched. Germline V gives CDR1 SGHRS, CDR2 YFSETQ. The CDR3 has 15 amino acids. The CDR3 nucleotides are TGCGCCAGCAGCTTGGGTCAGGGGGCGAACACTGAAGCTTTCTTT. It codes for CASSLGQGANTEAFF.

This clonotype was counted only a few times. The chain recombines TRBV5-6 with TRBJ1-4; tentative D call: TRBD1 (5 bases). The CDR3 is made up of 14 amino acids. The ends were cut back, 0 bases at V and 6 bases at J, with 9 bases in the middle. The V gene's germline CDR1 is SGHDT and CDR2 YYEEEE. CDR3 nucleotides: TGTGCCAGCAGCTTGGGAGGGGTTGATGAAAAACTGTTTTTT. Protein sequence: CASSLGGVDEKLFF.

This clonotype appeared a few times. The J gene is TRBJ2-1, the V gene TRBV5-1, with D hard to call. The CDR3 is 15 residues long. With 0 bases removed from V and 4 bases from J, the gap between germline ends came to 11 bases. CDR1 is SGHRS, CDR2 YFSETQ, per germline. CDR3 coding DNA: TGCGCCAGCAGCTTGGGTGGCGCTACGTACAATGAGCAGTTCTTC. Protein: CASSLGGATYNEQFF.

J is TRBJ2-7 and V is TRBV24-1; no firm D call. Per the germline V gene, CDR1 is KGHDR and CDR2 is SFDVKD. The CDR3 covers 11 residues. V gave up 3 bases and J gave up 9 bases, with 8 bases separating them. The CDR3 sequence is CATSDPRRQYV. CDR3 nucleotide sequence: TGTGCCACCAGTGATCCAAGAAGGCAGTACGTC.

This clonotype was found a few times. The chain couples TRBV9 to TRBJ1-3, with D maybe TRBD1 (5 bases). This CDR3 region has 14 residues. Germline CDR1 SGDLS, CDR2 YYNGEE. V lost 4 bases and J lost 7, with 15 bases in between. The CDR3 bases are TGTGCCAGCAGCTTCACGGGGGGGGAGAACACCATATATTTT. It is translated as CASSFTGGENTIYF.

This rearrangement joins TRBV4-3 to TRBJ2-4; D is ambiguous. The CDR3 spans 16 residues. Germline lookup yields CDR1 LGHNA and CDR2 YSLEER. Trimming stripped 0 bases from V and 0 bases from J, with 9 bases between. CDR3 in DNA: TGCGCCAGCAGCCAAGAACGGGTACTAGCCAAAAACATTCAGTACTTC. This translates into CASSQERVLAKNIQYF.

This clonotype was recorded a few times. The chain carries TRBV18 and TRBJ2-3; either TRBD1 or TRBD2 may fit D (5 bases each). V lost 10 bases and J 6 bases, leaving 23 bases between the germline ends. This CDR3 has 15 amino acids. The germline V gene encodes CDR1 KGHSH and CDR2 LQKENI. CDR3 nucleotide sequence: TGTGCCACCTCCCAGAACCGGGGCCCGGGGGATACGCAGTATTTT. The encoded protein is CATSQNRGPGDTQYF.

The chain is built from TRBV20-1 and TRBJ1-2; 11 nucleotides align to TRBD1. Trimming cost V 5 bases and J 4 bases; bases outside gene matches: 6. Germline V lookup: CDR1 DFQATT, CDR2 SNEGSKA (reference sequence). The CDR3 loop spans 14 amino acids. CDR3 sequence (DNA): TGCAGTGCTCGGACAGGGGGCAAGGGCTATGGCTACACCTTC. Translated, it gives CSARTGGKGYGYTF.

This clonotype was seen many times. The V and J genes are TRBV16 and TRBJ1-2, with 8 bases matching TRBD1. This CDR3 is built from 15 residues. Unmatched junction bases numbered 4, after V lost 1 base and J lost 3 bases. Germline CDR1 and CDR2: KGHSY and FQNENV. The CDR3: CASSQLDREDYGYTF. The CDR3 coding sequence is TGTGCCAGCAGCCAATTGGACAGGGAGGACTATGGCTACACCTTC.

V usage is TRBV7-9 and J usage is TRBJ2-3, with 10 bases aligning to TRBD2. Germline lookup yields CDR1 SEHNR and CDR2 FQNEAQ (reference sequence). Unmatched junction bases numbered 6, after V lost 6 bases and J lost 0 bases. The CDR3 extends over 16 amino acids. Here the CDR3 reads CASSYERGGSTDTQYF. CDR3 DNA sequence: TGTGCCAGCAGTTACGAGCGGGGGGGAAGCACAGATACGCAGTATTTT.

This chain connects TRBV7-2 to TRBJ1-2, with D hard to call. The germline V gene encodes CDR1 SGHTA and CDR2 FQGNSA. V lost 0 bases to trimming and J lost 4 bases, with 15 bases between them. The CDR3 spans 16 residues. CDR3 DNA: TGTGCCAGCAGCTTAGCCAATCCAGGTACTGGCTATGGCTACACCTTC. Translating it yields CASSLANPGTGYGYTF.

This clonotype was seen a handful of times. V is TRBV25-1 and J is TRBJ2-4; weak D call: TRBD2 (6 bases). The length of the CDR3 is 13 residues. The V end lost 6 bases, the J end lost 8 bases, and 14 bases lay between the germline ends. The germline CDR1 and CDR2 sequences are MGHDK and SYGVNS. CDR3 sequence reads: CASSPGGADIQYF. The CDR3 DNA follows: TGTGCCAGCAGCCCCGGGGGAGCGGACATTCAGTACTTC. Based on the CDR3 plus reference TRBV25-1 and TRBJ2-4, the full variable domain is EADIYQTPRYLVIGTGKKITLECSQTMGHDKMYWYQQDPGMELHLIHYSYGVNSTEKGDLSSESTVSRIRTEHFPLTLESARPSHTSQYLCASSPGGADIQYFGAGTRLSVL.

This clonotype was detected only a few times. The rearrangement links TRBV20-1 to TRBJ2-2, with D maybe TRBD1 (6 bases). V lost 2 bases to trimming and J lost 4 bases, with 11 bases between them. This CDR3 has 14 amino acids. Germline values: CDR1 DFQATT, CDR2 SNEGSKA (reference sequence). The CDR3 loop reads CSARYAGVTGELFF. The CDR3 nucleotides read TGCAGTGCTAGATATGCAGGGGTCACCGGGGAGCTGTTTTTT.

The chain employs TRBV19 and TRBJ2-7; maybe TRBD2 (5 bases). This CDR3 region has 13 residues. CDR1 is LNHDA and CDR2 is SQIVND in the germline V gene (reference sequence). V lost 4 bases and J 4 bases, leaving 11 bases between the germline ends. In DNA form, the CDR3 reads TGTGCCAGTAGTACCCTTTCGGGGTACGAGCAGTACTTC. Its protein is CASSTLSGYEQYF.

This chain joins TRBV15 and TRBJ1-4, with D possibly TRBD1 on 5 matching bases. The CDR3 has 16 residues. Looked up from germline, CDR1 is LNHNV and CDR2 is YYDKDF (reference sequence). V was cut by 7 bases and J by 2 bases, with 17 bases left in between. CDR3 region: CATTSGTKSTNEKLFF. In DNA form, the CDR3 reads TGTGCCACCACCTCCGGGACCAAGAGTACTAATGAAAAACTGTTTTTT.

This clonotype occurred many times. J is TRBJ2-3 and V is TRBV5-1, with TRBD2 matching 10 bases. The CDR3 spans 16 residues. The germline gives CDR1 SGHRS, CDR2 YFSETQ. Germline trimming cut 5 bases from V and 3 bases from J; bases unmatched to any gene: 9. CDR3 region: CASSPQRGGSTDTQYF. DNA of the CDR3: TGCGCCAGCAGTCCTCAGCGGGGGGGTTCGACAGATACGCAGTATTTT.

V usage is TRBV11-2 and J usage is TRBJ1-2; D unresolved. This CDR3 is built from 10 residues. Trimming took 3 bases from V and 14 from J, leaving 10 bases between them. Germline-derived CDR1 and CDR2 are SGHAT and FQNNGV. The CDR3 DNA follows: TGTGCCAGCAGCTTTGGTGTGCCTACCTTC. It codes for CASSFGVPTF.

The chain combines TRBV5-4 with TRBJ2-5; D might be TRBD1 (5 bases). CDR1 SGHNT and CDR2 YYREEE come from the germline V gene (reference sequence). The CDR3 spans 15 residues. The ends were cut back, 0 bases at V and 4 bases at J, with 13 bases in the middle. As DNA, the CDR3 is TGTGCCAGCAGCTTGGCAGGCTCAGGGTCAGAGACCCAGTACTTC. This gives the protein CASSLAGSGSETQYF.

This clonotype was counted only a few times. V gene TRBV5-1 combines with J gene TRBJ2-1, with D maybe TRBD1 (6 bases). CDR1 and CDR2 from the germline V gene are SGHRS and YFSETQ. There are 16 residues in the CDR3. Deletions cut 0 bases from V and 2 bases from J, with 12 bases between. In nucleotides, the CDR3 is TGCGCCAGCAGCTTGGCTTATGGGGGCGCCTACAATGAGCAGTTCTTC. Its translation is CASSLAYGGAYNEQFF.

The chain employs TRBV7-8 and TRBJ2-1, with D perhaps TRBD1 (5 bases). Germline CDR1 is SGHVS and CDR2 is FQNEAQ. The ends were cut back, 0 bases at V and 4 bases at J, with 13 bases in the middle. The CDR3 runs 16 residues. CDR3 in DNA: TGTGCCAGCAGCTTAGCGGCCAGCCAGGGTTACAATGAGCAGTTCTTC. Protein sequence: CASSLAASQGYNEQFF.